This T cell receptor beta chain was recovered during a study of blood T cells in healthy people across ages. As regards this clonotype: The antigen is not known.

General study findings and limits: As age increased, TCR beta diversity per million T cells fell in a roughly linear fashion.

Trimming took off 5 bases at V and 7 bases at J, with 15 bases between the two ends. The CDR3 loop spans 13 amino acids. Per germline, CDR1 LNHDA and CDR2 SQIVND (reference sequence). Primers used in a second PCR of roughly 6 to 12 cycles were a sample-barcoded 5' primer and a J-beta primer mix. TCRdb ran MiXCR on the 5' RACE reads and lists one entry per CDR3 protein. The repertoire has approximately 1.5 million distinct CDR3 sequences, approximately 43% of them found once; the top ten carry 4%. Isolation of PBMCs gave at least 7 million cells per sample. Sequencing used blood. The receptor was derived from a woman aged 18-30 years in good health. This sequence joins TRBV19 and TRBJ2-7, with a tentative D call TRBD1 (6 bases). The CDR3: CASSGGDYNEQYF. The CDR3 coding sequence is TGTGCCAGTAGTGGGGGCGACTACAATGAGCAGTACTTC.